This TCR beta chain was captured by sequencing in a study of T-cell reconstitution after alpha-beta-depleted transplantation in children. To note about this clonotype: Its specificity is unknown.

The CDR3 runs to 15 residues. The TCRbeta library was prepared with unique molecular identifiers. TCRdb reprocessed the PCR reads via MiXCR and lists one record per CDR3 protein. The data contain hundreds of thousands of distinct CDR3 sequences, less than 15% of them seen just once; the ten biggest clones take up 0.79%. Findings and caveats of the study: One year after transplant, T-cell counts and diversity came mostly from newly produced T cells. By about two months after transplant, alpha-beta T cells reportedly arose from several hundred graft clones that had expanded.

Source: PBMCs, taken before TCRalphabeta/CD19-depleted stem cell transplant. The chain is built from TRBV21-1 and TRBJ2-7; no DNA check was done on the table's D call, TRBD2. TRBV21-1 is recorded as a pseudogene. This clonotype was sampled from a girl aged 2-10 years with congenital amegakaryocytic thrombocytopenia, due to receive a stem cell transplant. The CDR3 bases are TGTGCCAGCAGCAAAGTGGGGCGGGAGGGCGGCGAGCAGTACTTC. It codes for CASSKVGREGGEQYF.